These 12 T cell receptor beta chains came from one sample sequenced in a study of cytomegalovirus exposure and HLA in healthy donors. The PCR contained 60 Vbeta and 13 Jbeta primers. Sequencing was performed with immunoSEQ multiplex PCR; in TCRdb, only in-frame clones are kept and a portion is missing. Counted here are approximately 180,000 clones, over 65% occurring once; the ten biggest clones make up 1.4% to 1.5%. The sample comprised PBMCs. Receptors were obtained from a woman in her thirties in good health and CMV-seropositive.

The chain uses TRBV9 and TRBJ2-1; 10 bases agree with TRBD2. V lost 0 bases to trimming and J lost 7 bases; unmatched junction nucleotides: 7. This CDR3 comprises 16 residues. Per the germline V gene, CDR1 is SGDLS and CDR2 is YYNGEE. The CDR3 spells CASSVDSSGGGNEQFF. The CDR3, as DNA: TGTGCCAGCAGCGTAGATTCTAGCGGGGGCGGGAATGAGCAGTTCTTC.

The count of this clone is one. The chain is built from TRBV30 and TRBJ1-1, with a weak D call TRBD1 (6 bases). CDR1 is GTSNPN, CDR2 SVGIG, per germline (reference sequence). The V gene lost 4 bases and the J gene lost 6 bases, with 9 bases spanning the gap. This CDR3 spans 11 amino acids. As DNA, the CDR3 is TGTGCCTGGATGGGGGCCCCTGAAGCTTTCTTT. It yields the protein CAWMGAPEAFF.

The rearrangement uses TRBV5-1 and TRBJ1-5; the match to TRBD1 covers 9 bases. The germline CDR1 and CDR2 sequences are SGHRS and YFSETQ. The CDR3 totals 18 residues. V dropped 0 bases and J dropped 0; count of bases not matched to a gene: 7. CDR3 residues: CASSLGGQGPYSNQPQHF. In nucleotides, the CDR3 is TGCGCCAGCAGCTTGGGGGGACAGGGCCCATATAGCAATCAGCCCCAGCATTTT.

This clone came up a few times. The chain carries TRBV21-1 and TRBJ1-2; TRBD1, the D gene given by the table, was not confirmed from the DNA. TRBV21-1 is noted as a pseudogene. The CDR3 spans 16 residues. Here the CDR3 reads CASSKGGTRRGDGYTF. The CDR3 DNA follows: TGTGCCAGCAGCAAAGGGGGGACAAGACGAGGGGATGGCTACACCTTC.

The chain carries TRBV9 and TRBJ1-4; 8 nucleotides match TRBD1. Germline V CDR1 and CDR2: SGDLS, YYNGEE. V lost 2 bases and J lost 7; bases outside the gene matches: 7. This CDR3 has 15 residues. CDR3 DNA: TGTGCCAGCAGCGTCGGGACAGGATTAGGTGAAAAACTGTTTTTT. Translation gives CASSVGTGLGEKLFF. Supplemented by reference TRBV9 and TRBJ1-4, the full variable domain reads DSGVTQTPKHLITATGQRVTLRCSPRSGDLSVYWYQQSLDQGLQFLIQYYNGEERAKGNILERFSAQQFPDLHSELNLSSLELGDSALYFCASSVGTGLGEKLFFGSGTQLSVL.

V gene TRBV28 combines with J gene TRBJ2-7; a weak D match, TRBD1 (6 bases). V was cut by 6 bases and J by 1 base, with 10 bases left in between. Germline-derived CDR1 and CDR2 are MDHEN and SYDVKM. There are 13 residues in the CDR3. The CDR3 region has the DNA TGTGCCAGCAGAACAGGACAGTCCTACGAGCAGTACTTC. This encodes CASRTGQSYEQYF. Complete variable domain (other parts from reference TRBV28 and TRBJ2-7): DVKVTQSSRYLVKRTGEKVFLECVQDMDHENMFWYRQDPGLGLRLIYFSYDVKMKEKGDIPEGYSVSREKKERFSLILESASTNQTSMYLCASRTGQSYEQYFGPGTRLTVT.

This chain joins TRBV27 and TRBJ1-3, with D hard to call. V was clipped by 0 bases and J by 0 bases, with 9 bases between them. The CDR3 runs to 16 residues. Germline V gene data show CDR1 as MNHEY and CDR2 as SMNVEV (reference sequence). DNA for the CDR3: TGTGCCAGCAGTTTATCGGGCTCACTCTCTGGAAACACCATATATTTT. Protein: CASSLSGSLSGNTIYF.

The rearrangement links TRBV27 to TRBJ2-6; D is unclear. This CDR3 spans 14 amino acids. The V and J ends lost 4 bases and 0 bases respectively, with 4 bases between them. CDR1 and CDR2 from the germline V gene are MNHEY and SMNVEV (reference sequence). CDR3 nucleotides: TGTGCCAGCAGTTCCTTCTCTGGGGCCAACGTCCTGACTTTC. The encoded protein is CASSSFSGANVLTF.

This chain links TRBV19 with TRBJ2-7; 9 bases are shared with TRBD1. This CDR3 has 15 amino acids. V lost 5 bases to trimming and J lost 9 bases; unmatched junction nucleotides: 14. Germline V gene sequence: CDR1 LNHDA, CDR2 SQIVND (reference sequence). The CDR3 nucleotides are TGTGCCAGTAGTCCCCCAGTTAATCGACAGGGGGGGCAGTACTTC. It encodes CASSPPVNRQGGQYF.

The gene calls are TRBV25-1 and TRBJ2-2, with D unresolved. V was cut by 2 bases and J by 6 bases, with 7 bases left in between. Germline lookup yields CDR1 MGHDK and CDR2 SYGVNS. The CDR3 has 13 amino acids. CDR3 loop: CASSEGEAGELFF. CDR3 coding DNA: TGTGCCAGCAGTGAAGGAGAGGCCGGGGAGCTGTTTTTT. The full variable domain, rest sourced from reference TRBV25-1 and TRBJ2-2, is EADIYQTPRYLVIGTGKKITLECSQTMGHDKMYWYQQDPGMELHLIHYSYGVNSTEKGDLSSESTVSRIRTEHFPLTLESARPSHTSQYLCASSEGEAGELFFGEGSRLTVL.

The chain couples TRBV6-1 to TRBJ2-1; D may be TRBD2 (5 bases). V lost 3 bases, J lost 2 bases, and 8 bases lay in between. The CDR3 sequence is 14 residues long. Germline V gives CDR1 MNHNS, CDR2 SASEGT. This chain's CDR3 is CASSESGPYNEQFF. In DNA form, the CDR3 reads TGTGCCAGCAGTGAGAGCGGTCCCTACAATGAGCAGTTCTTC.

V gene TRBV30 combines with J gene TRBJ2-3; TRBD2 might be the D (6 bases). Trimming removed 1 base at V and 2 bases at J, with 19 bases between. Germline values: CDR1 GTSNPN, CDR2 SVGIG (reference sequence). The CDR3 totals 17 residues. The CDR3 sequence is CAWSAPGLVRVTDTQYF. The CDR3 DNA reads as TGTGCCTGGAGTGCTCCGGGACTTGTCCGAGTCACAGATACGCAGTATTTT.